This T cell receptor (beta chain) derives from a study of T-cell reconstitution after alpha-beta-depleted transplantation in children. Study-wide findings and caveats: Elevated TCRbeta diversity at day 60 was traced, in some patients, to surviving recipient T cells and thymic progenitors. Reported findings indicate that, about two months after transplant, alpha-beta T cells came from several hundred expanded clones, which were derived from non-depleted graft cells. Once a year had passed after transplant, T-cell counts and diversity came mostly from newly produced T cells.

The V gene lost 5 bases and the J gene lost 4 bases, with 14 bases spanning the gap. The CDR3 totals 14 residues. Germline V gene lookup returns CDR1 SEHNR and CDR2 FQNEAQ (reference sequence). Unique molecular identifiers were incorporated when the TCRbeta library was constructed. TCRdb recomputed calls from the PCR reads with MiXCR, one row per CDR3 protein. The sample holds approximately 99,000 distinct CDR3 sequences, approximately 6.6% seen once. This clonotype was counted many times. Its cognate antigen is unknown. The origin of this receptor is a male patient between 2 and 10 years old who had a stem cell transplant for acute lymphoblastic leukemia, so the T cells may come from the graft donor. The sequencing used PBMCs, mostly from graft donor cells, collected 360 days after TCRalphabeta/CD19-depleted stem cell transplant. V is TRBV7-9 and J is TRBJ1-2; the D gene is possibly TRBD1 (5 bases). As DNA, the CDR3 is TGTGCCAGCAGCGCCGGGACTCGGGCCTATGGCTACACCTTC. It translates to CASSAGTRAYGYTF.